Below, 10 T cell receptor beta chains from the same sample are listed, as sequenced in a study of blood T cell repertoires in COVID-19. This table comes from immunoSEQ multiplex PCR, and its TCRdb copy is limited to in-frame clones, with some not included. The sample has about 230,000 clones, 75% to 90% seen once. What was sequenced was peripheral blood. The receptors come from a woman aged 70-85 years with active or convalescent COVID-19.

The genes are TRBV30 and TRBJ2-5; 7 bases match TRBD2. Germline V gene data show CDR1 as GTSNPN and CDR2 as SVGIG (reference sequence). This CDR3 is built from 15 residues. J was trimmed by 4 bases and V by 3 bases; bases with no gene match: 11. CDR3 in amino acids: CAWSALGGLGETQYF. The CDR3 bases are TGTGCCTGGAGCGCCCTGGGGGGGTTAGGAGAGACCCAGTACTTC. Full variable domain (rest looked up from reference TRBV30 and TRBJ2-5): SQTIHQWPATLVQPVGSPLSLECTVEGTSNPNLYWYRQAAGRGLQLLFYSVGIGQISSEVPQNLSASRPQDRQFILSSKKLLLSDSGFYLCAWSALGGLGETQYFGPGTRLLVL.

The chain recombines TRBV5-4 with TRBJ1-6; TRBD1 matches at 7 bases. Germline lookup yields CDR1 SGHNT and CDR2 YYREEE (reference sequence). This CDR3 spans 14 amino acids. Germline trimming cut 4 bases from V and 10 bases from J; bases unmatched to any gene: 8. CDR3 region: CASSLDRVSSPLHF. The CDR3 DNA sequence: TGTGCCAGCAGCCTCGACAGGGTTAGCTCACCCCTCCACTTT.

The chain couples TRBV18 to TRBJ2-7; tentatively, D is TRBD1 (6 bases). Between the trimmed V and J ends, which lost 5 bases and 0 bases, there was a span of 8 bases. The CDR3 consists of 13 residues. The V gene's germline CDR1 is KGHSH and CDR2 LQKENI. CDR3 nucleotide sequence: TGTGCCAGCTCATTGGGGGCCTCCTACGAGCAGTACTTC. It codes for CASSLGASYEQYF. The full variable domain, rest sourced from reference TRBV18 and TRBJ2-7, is NAGVMQNPRHLVRRRGQEARLRCSPMKGHSHVYWYRQLPEEGLKFMVYLQKENIIDESGMPKERFSAEFPKEGPSILRIQQVVRGDSAAYFCASSLGASYEQYFGPGTRLTVT.

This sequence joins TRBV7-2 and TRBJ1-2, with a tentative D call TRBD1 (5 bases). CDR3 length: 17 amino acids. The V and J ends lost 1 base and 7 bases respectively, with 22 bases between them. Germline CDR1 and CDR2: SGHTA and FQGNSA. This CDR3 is CASSLVATRMTAFGYTF. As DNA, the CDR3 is TGTGCCAGCAGCTTAGTTGCAACCCGCATGACAGCGTTTGGCTACACCTTC.

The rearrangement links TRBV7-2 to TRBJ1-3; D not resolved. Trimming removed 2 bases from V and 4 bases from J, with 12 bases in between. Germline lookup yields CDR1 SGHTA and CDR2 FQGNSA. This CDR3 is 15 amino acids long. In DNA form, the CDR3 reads TGTGCCAGCAGCTTACAGGCGACCCCCGGAAACACCATATATTTT. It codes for CASSLQATPGNTIYF.

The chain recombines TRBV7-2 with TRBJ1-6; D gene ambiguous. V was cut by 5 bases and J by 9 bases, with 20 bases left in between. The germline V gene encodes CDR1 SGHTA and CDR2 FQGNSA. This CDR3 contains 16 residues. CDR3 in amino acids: CASSPGSLGVRSPLHF. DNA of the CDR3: TGTGCCAGCAGCCCGGGGTCTCTAGGTGTCCGTTCACCCCTCCACTTT.

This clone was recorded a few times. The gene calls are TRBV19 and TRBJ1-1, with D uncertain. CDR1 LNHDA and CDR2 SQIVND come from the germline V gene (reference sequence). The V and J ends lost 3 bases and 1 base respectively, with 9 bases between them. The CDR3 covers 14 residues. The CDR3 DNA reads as TGTGCCAGTAGTATCCTTTCCCCGAACACTGAAGCTTTCTTT. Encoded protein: CASSILSPNTEAFF.

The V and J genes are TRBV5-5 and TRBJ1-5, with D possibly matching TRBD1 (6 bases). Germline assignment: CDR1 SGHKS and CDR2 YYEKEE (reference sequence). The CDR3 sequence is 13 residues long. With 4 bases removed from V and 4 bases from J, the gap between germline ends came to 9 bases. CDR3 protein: CASSGQLNQPQHF. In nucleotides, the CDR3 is TGTGCCAGCAGCGGACAGCTTAATCAGCCCCAGCATTTT.

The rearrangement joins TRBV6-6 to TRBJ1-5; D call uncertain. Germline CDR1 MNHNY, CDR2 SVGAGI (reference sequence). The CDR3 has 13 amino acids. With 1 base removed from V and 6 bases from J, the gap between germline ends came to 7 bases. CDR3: CASSYFESQPQHF. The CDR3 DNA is TGTGCCAGCAGTTACTTCGAGAGTCAGCCCCAGCATTTT.

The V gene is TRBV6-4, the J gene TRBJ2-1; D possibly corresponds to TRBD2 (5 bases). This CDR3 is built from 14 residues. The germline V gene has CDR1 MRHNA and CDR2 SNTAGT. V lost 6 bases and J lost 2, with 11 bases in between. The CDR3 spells CASSASGAYNEQFF. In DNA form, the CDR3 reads TGTGCCAGCAGCGCTTCCGGGGCCTACAATGAGCAGTTCTTC.